This T cell receptor beta chain stems from a study of OX40 agonist ivuxolimab in advanced cancers. As for the study more broadly: Ivuxolimab was an agonistic, fully human IgG2 monoclonal antibody directed against OX40 (CD134), a costimulatory receptor. The point of sequencing TCRbeta in the periphery was to test whether ivuxolimab changed TCR sequence diversity and drove clonal T-cell expansion. A male proportion of under 85% and a mean age of around 60 years, ranging from roughly 23 to 90, were recorded for the dose-escalation cohort. Intravenous ivuxolimab was administered to patients every 2 weeks at six dose levels: 0.01, 0.1, 0.3, 1.5, 3 and 10 mg/kg. Partial responses occurred in three dose-escalation patients: two with cutaneous melanoma and one with hepatocellular carcinoma. Prior anti-PD-1, anti-PD-L1 or anti-CTLA-4 therapy was permitted, and 40% to 50% of dose-escalation patients had received checkpoint inhibitors. Of the roughly 50 dose-escalation patients, hepatocellular carcinoma was present in approximately 20, melanoma in some 15, renal cell carcinoma in 9 and head and neck cancer in 9. The paper describes the monotherapy dose-escalation part (N = 52 patients) of the phase I trial of ivuxolimab.

To sequence the TCRbeta CDR3 region, genomic DNA was isolated from the sorted cells. The immunoSEQ Assay was used for sequencing of TCRbeta CDR3 regions. The source is immuneACCESS, and TCRdb retained only in-frame sequences with V and J called. Part of the clones is not carried over; for the studies checked, unresolved V genes explain less than half of this, and the remainder is unexplained. Across this sample there are roughly 97,000 clones, with about 90% seen only once. 0.79% of the sample is in the top ten clones. CDR1 is given as SGHDT and CDR2 as YYEEEE, both from the germline V gene. V has 1 base trimmed and J has 8 bases trimmed; junction bases matching no gene number 8. The CDR3 covers 17 residues, taking in both the cysteine and the phenylalanine. Only the CDR3 DNA is retained, 51 bases long and in frame from the first base. As to this clone: There is no known antigen for this receptor. No much larger clone exists at a distance of one base, and base qualities are not known.

The paper as a whole reports these results and caveats: Partial responders in the 0.1-3.0 mg/kg groups had among the lowest normalized peripheral clonal expansion, especially among CD8+ T cells. At doses from 0.1 to 3.0 mg/kg, clonal expansion was seen in both CD4+ and CD8+ blood T cells between baseline and week 6. Which antigens the clonally expanded peripheral T cells were specific for was not determined. Low levels of normalized T-cell clonal expansion were also shown by some nonresponding patients. After ivuxolimab, expanded clones were on average more numerous among CD8+ T cells than among CD4+ T cells.

Patients with a history of autoimmune disease or receiving systemic immunosuppression were excluded from the trial. Peripheral blood for TCR sequencing was collected from all dose cohorts at baseline, on cycle 4 day 1, and on cycle 7 day 1. Samples came from an open-label, multicenter, first-in-human phase I dose-escalation trial of ivuxolimab. The trial enrolled adults with locally advanced or metastatic head and neck squamous cell, hepatocellular, melanoma or renal cell carcinoma. CD4+ and CD8+ T cells were sorted separately from peripheral blood before TCR sequencing. The V and J segments used are TRBV5-6 and TRBJ1-6, with 11 central nucleotides matching TRBD1. This clonotype was sampled from an adult with an advanced solid tumor such as melanoma, head and neck, liver or kidney cancer. The sequencing here drew on CD4+ or CD8+ T cells sorted from blood, taken in a trial of the OX40 agonist ivuxolimab. The CDR3 reads CASSLFRDRGLDSPLHF. At the DNA level, the sequence is TGTGCCAGCAGCTTGTTCCGGGACAGGGGGTTAGATTCACCCCTCCACTTT. Joined to the reference TRBV5-6 and TRBJ1-6 proteins, this CDR3 gives the full variable domain: DAGVTQSPTHLIKTRGQQVTLRCSPKSGHDTVSWYQQALGQGPQFIFQYYEEEERQRGNFPDRFSGHQFPNYSSELNVNALLLGDSALYLCASSLFRDRGLDSPLHFGNGTRLTVT.